A selection of T cell receptor beta chains follows, all from one sample in a study of T cell responses to AZD1222 COVID-19 vaccine. Assay used: immunoSEQ multiplex PCR; TCRdb lists only in-frame clones, some missing. The table includes 120,000 or so clones, around 92% detected once. The source material was peripheral blood, sampled on day 0 of AZD1222 vaccination. The origin of the receptors is an adult in good health. The CDR3 runs from the conserved cysteine through the conserved F or W. Fields, in order: CDR3 length, J gene, V gene, D gene, clone size, CDR3 DNA, CDR3 protein. D genes are given only for firm matches. A row's size may be missing; if present it is once, few, many or a size class.

CDR3 length: 13
J gene: TRBJ1-1
V gene: TRBV6-5
D gene: TRBD1
clone size: .
CDR3 DNA: TGTGCCAGCAAGGGACAGATGAACACTGAAGCTTTCTTT
CDR3 protein: CASKGQMNTEAFF

CDR3 length: 13
J gene: TRBJ1-2
V gene: TRBV12-3/TRBV12-4
D gene: .
clone size: .
CDR3 DNA: TGTGCCAGCAGTTTCAGGGCTAACTATGGCTACACCTTC
CDR3 protein: CASSFRANYGYTF

CDR3 length: 11
J gene: TRBJ2-7
V gene: TRBV30
D gene: .
clone size: .
CDR3 DNA: TGTGCCTGGAGCTTCCGGGACGAGCAGTACTTC
CDR3 protein: CAWSFRDEQYF

CDR3 length: 14
J gene: TRBJ1-2
V gene: TRBV3-1/TRBV3-2
D gene: TRBD1
clone size: few
CDR3 DNA: TGTGCCAGCAGCCTCCGGACAGGCACCTATGGCTACACCTTC
CDR3 protein: CASSLRTGTYGYTF

CDR3 length: 13
J gene: TRBJ1-3
V gene: TRBV9
D gene: TRBD1
clone size: .
CDR3 DNA: TGTGCCAGCGGACAGGAGATAGTAAACACCATATATTTT
CDR3 protein: CASGQEIVNTIYF

CDR3 length: 15
J gene: TRBJ2-3
V gene: TRBV3-1/TRBV3-2
D gene: .
clone size: .
CDR3 DNA: TGTGCCAGCAGTCTACTCGTAGCGGGCACAGATACGCAGTATTTT
CDR3 protein: CASSLLVAGTDTQYF

CDR3 length: 13
J gene: TRBJ1-5
V gene: TRBV30
D gene: .
clone size: .
CDR3 DNA: TGTGCCTGGAGCTTACAGCGCGCGAGTCCCCAGCATTTT
CDR3 protein: CAWSLQRASPQHF

CDR3 length: 15
J gene: TRBJ1-1
V gene: TRBV5-1
D gene: .
clone size: .
CDR3 DNA: TGCGCCAGCACCTCTGGGGCCACTCAGAACACTGAAGCTTTCTTT
CDR3 protein: CASTSGATQNTEAFF

CDR3 length: 15
J gene: TRBJ1-1
V gene: TRBV4-2
D gene: .
clone size: .
CDR3 DNA: TGTGCCAGCAGCCAAGAACGGGGCAGGGTAAACCAAGCTTTCTTT
CDR3 protein: CASSQERGRVNQAFF

CDR3 length: 17
J gene: TRBJ2-5
V gene: TRBV24-1
D gene: TRBD1
clone size: .
CDR3 DNA: TGTGCCACCAGTGATTTCAGGACAGGGGGCTGGGAAGAGACCCAGTACTTC
CDR3 protein: CATSDFRTGGWEETQYF

CDR3 length: 14
J gene: TRBJ2-7
V gene: TRBV5-1
D gene: .
clone size: .
CDR3 DNA: TGCGCCAGCAGCCTGGGAGGGGGTTTAGCCGAGCAGTACTTC
CDR3 protein: CASSLGGGLAEQYF

CDR3 length: 13
J gene: TRBJ2-7
V gene: TRBV7-9
D gene: .
clone size: .
CDR3 DNA: TGTGCCTTCCTCACAGGCCCTTCCTACGAGCAGTACTTC
CDR3 protein: CAFLTGPSYEQYF

CDR3 length: 14
J gene: TRBJ1-2
V gene: TRBV7-9
D gene: .
clone size: few
CDR3 DNA: TGTGCCAGCAGCCCTACCTTGCCCATTTATGGCTACACCTTC
CDR3 protein: CASSPTLPIYGYTF

CDR3 length: 13
J gene: TRBJ1-6
V gene: TRBV27
D gene: .
clone size: .
CDR3 DNA: TGTGCCAGCAGTTCTGAATCCGGTTCACCCCTCCACTTT
CDR3 protein: CASSSESGSPLHF

CDR3 length: 10
J gene: TRBJ2-3
V gene: TRBV25-1
D gene: .
clone size: few
CDR3 DNA: TGTGCCAGCAGCACAGATACGCAGTATTTT
CDR3 protein: CASSTDTQYF

CDR3 length: 13
J gene: TRBJ2-1
V gene: TRBV6-5
D gene: .
clone size: few
CDR3 DNA: TGTGCCAGCATTAGGACAGCCTACAATGAGCAGTTCTTC
CDR3 protein: CASIRTAYNEQFF

CDR3 length: 14
J gene: TRBJ1-1
V gene: TRBV4-1
D gene: .
clone size: once
CDR3 DNA: TGCGCCAGCAGCCAACCACAATTGAACACTGAAGCTTTCTTT
CDR3 protein: CASSQPQLNTEAFF

CDR3 length: 16
J gene: TRBJ2-6
V gene: TRBV10-3
D gene: .
clone size: .
CDR3 DNA: TGTGCCATCAGTGTAGGCCATGGGTCTGGGGCCAACGTCCTGACTTTC
CDR3 protein: CAISVGHGSGANVLTF

CDR3 length: 13
J gene: TRBJ1-2
V gene: TRBV29-1
D gene: TRBD1
clone size: .
CDR3 DNA: TGCAGCGTGACCGGGACAGTGACCATGGACTACACCTTC
CDR3 protein: CSVTGTVTMDYTF

CDR3 length: 19
J gene: TRBJ2-7
V gene: TRBV9
D gene: TRBD1
clone size: .
CDR3 DNA: TGTGCCAGCAGCGAACCCGCCGGGACAGTGGGGACCTTGCCCTACGAGCAGTACTTC
CDR3 protein: CASSEPAGTVGTLPYEQYF

CDR3 length: 12
J gene: TRBJ2-3
V gene: TRBV5-4
D gene: .
clone size: .
CDR3 DNA: TGTGCCAGCAGCGGGGTCGCGAGTACGCAGTATTTT
CDR3 protein: CASSGVASTQYF

CDR3 length: 13
J gene: TRBJ1-5
V gene: TRBV12-5
D gene: .
clone size: few
CDR3 DNA: TGTGCTAGTGGATCCGACTCAGGGTCCCGGCCGCATTTT
CDR3 protein: CASGSDSGSRPHF

CDR3 length: 13
J gene: TRBJ1-1
V gene: TRBV15
D gene: .
clone size: .
CDR3 DNA: TGTGCCACCAGCAGGGGTATAGGGACTGAAGCTTTCTTT
CDR3 protein: CATSRGIGTEAFF

CDR3 length: 14
J gene: TRBJ2-5
V gene: TRBV5-1
D gene: TRBD2
clone size: .
CDR3 DNA: TGCGCCAGCAGCTCACGGGGGGGAGGCGAGACCCAGTACTTC
CDR3 protein: CASSSRGGGETQYF

CDR3 length: 14
J gene: TRBJ1-3
V gene: TRBV6-5
D gene: .
clone size: once
CDR3 DNA: TGTGCCAGCAGCGTTCAGGGCTCTGGAAACACCATATATTTT
CDR3 protein: CASSVQGSGNTIYF

CDR3 length: 15
J gene: TRBJ2-7
V gene: TRBV28
D gene: .
clone size: .
CDR3 DNA: TGTGCCAGCAGAGCCGGGACGACTCTGACAATCGAGCAGTACTTC
CDR3 protein: CASRAGTTLTIEQYF

CDR3 length: 14
J gene: TRBJ1-3
V gene: TRBV3-1/TRBV3-2
D gene: TRBD1
clone size: .
CDR3 DNA: TGTGCCAGCAGCCAAGGAGGGGGCGGCGGCACCATATATTTT
CDR3 protein: CASSQGGGGGTIYF

CDR3 length: 14
J gene: TRBJ1-2
V gene: TRBV10-2
D gene: .
clone size: .
CDR3 DNA: TGCGCCAGCAGTGAGTCTCCGATTAACTATGGCTACACCTTC
CDR3 protein: CASSESPINYGYTF

CDR3 length: 15
J gene: TRBJ2-7
V gene: TRBV11-2
D gene: TRBD1
clone size: .
CDR3 DNA: TGTGCCAGCAGCCACCGGACAGGGGGCCCAGGGGAGCAGTACTTC
CDR3 protein: CASSHRTGGPGEQYF

CDR3 length: 15
J gene: TRBJ2-7
V gene: TRBV4-2
D gene: .
clone size: .
CDR3 DNA: TGTGCCAGCAGCCAAGTGGATAGCCCGACGTACGAGCAGTACTTC
CDR3 protein: CASSQVDSPTYEQYF

CDR3 length: 12
J gene: TRBJ2-1
V gene: TRBV29-1
D gene: .
clone size: .
CDR3 DNA: TGCAGCTCCAAAGACCTCTACAATGAGCAGTTCTTC
CDR3 protein: CSSKDLYNEQFF

CDR3 length: 13
J gene: TRBJ2-7
V gene: TRBV5-1
D gene: .
clone size: .
CDR3 DNA: TGCGCCAGCAGCTTGGGAGGTACCTACGAGCAGTACTTC
CDR3 protein: CASSLGGTYEQYF

CDR3 length: 17
J gene: TRBJ2-1
V gene: TRBV27
D gene: TRBD2
clone size: .
CDR3 DNA: TGTGCCAGCAGTCCGATGCCGGCGGGACTAGCGGGAGGGCCACAGTTCTTC
CDR3 protein: CASSPMPAGLAGGPQFF

CDR3 length: 16
J gene: TRBJ1-2
V gene: TRBV5-1
D gene: .
clone size: .
CDR3 DNA: TGCGCCAGCAGCTTCAACCCGAGCGGACTGTTCTATGGCTACACCTTC
CDR3 protein: CASSFNPSGLFYGYTF

CDR3 length: 13
J gene: TRBJ1-5
V gene: TRBV19
D gene: TRBD1
clone size: .
CDR3 DNA: TGTGCCAGTAGCAACAGGGGAAATCAGCCCCAGCATTTT
CDR3 protein: CASSNRGNQPQHF

CDR3 length: 14
J gene: TRBJ1-2
V gene: TRBV5-1
D gene: .
clone size: .
CDR3 DNA: TGCGCCAGCAGCCCGGAGGATGCCGGTGGGAGCTACACCTTC
CDR3 protein: CASSPEDAGGSYTF

CDR3 length: 13
J gene: TRBJ2-3
V gene: TRBV12-3/TRBV12-4
D gene: .
clone size: .
CDR3 DNA: TGTGCCAGCAGCCGATTTACTACAGATACGCAGTATTTT
CDR3 protein: CASSRFTTDTQYF

CDR3 length: 15
J gene: TRBJ1-5
V gene: TRBV19
D gene: .
clone size: few
CDR3 DNA: TGTGCCAGTAGTATAGGTTCGTTCGAGCGCCACCCCCAGCATTTT
CDR3 protein: CASSIGSFERHPQHF

CDR3 length: 13
J gene: TRBJ2-4
V gene: TRBV19
D gene: TRBD1
clone size: .
CDR3 DNA: TGTGCCAGCCTTGACAGGGAGCGAATCGTTCAGTACTTC
CDR3 protein: CASLDRERIVQYF

CDR3 length: 13
J gene: TRBJ2-5
V gene: TRBV9
D gene: TRBD2
clone size: once
CDR3 DNA: TGTGCCAGCAGCGAGGGACTAGCTGAGACCCAGTACTTC
CDR3 protein: CASSEGLAETQYF

CDR3 length: 16
J gene: TRBJ2-3
V gene: TRBV27
D gene: .
clone size: once
CDR3 DNA: TGTGCCAGCAGTTTTTCCCCGGGATCTAGCACAGATACGCAGTATTTT
CDR3 protein: CASSFSPGSSTDTQYF

CDR3 length: 15
J gene: TRBJ2-7
V gene: TRBV6-5
D gene: TRBD2
clone size: .
CDR3 DNA: TGTGCCAGCAGTCCATTAGCGGGAGGGGTGGGGGAGCAGTACTTC
CDR3 protein: CASSPLAGGVGEQYF

CDR3 length: 13
J gene: TRBJ1-6
V gene: TRBV18
D gene: .
clone size: .
CDR3 DNA: TGTGCCAGCTCACCGGATTTGGATTCACCCCTCCACTTT
CDR3 protein: CASSPDLDSPLHF

CDR3 length: 12
J gene: TRBJ2-7
V gene: TRBV30
D gene: TRBD2
clone size: .
CDR3 DNA: TGTGCCTGGACGGCGGGGGAAAGGAAGCAGTACTTC
CDR3 protein: CAWTAGERKQYF

CDR3 length: 13
J gene: TRBJ1-1
V gene: TRBV3-1/TRBV3-2
D gene: .
clone size: .
CDR3 DNA: TGTGCCAGCAGCCAAGTAGGGAACACTGAAGCTTTCTTT
CDR3 protein: CASSQVGNTEAFF

CDR3 length: 14
J gene: TRBJ2-1
V gene: TRBV2
D gene: .
clone size: .
CDR3 DNA: TGTGCCGGCTCACCGGGACTTACATACAATGAGCAGTTCTTC
CDR3 protein: CAGSPGLTYNEQFF

CDR3 length: 15
J gene: TRBJ2-3
V gene: TRBV18
D gene: TRBD1
clone size: .
CDR3 DNA: TGTGCCAGCTCACCCGACAGGGTTGGGGCAGATACGCAGTATTTT
CDR3 protein: CASSPDRVGADTQYF

CDR3 length: 14
J gene: TRBJ1-1
V gene: TRBV6-5
D gene: TRBD1
clone size: .
CDR3 DNA: TGTGCCAGCAGGACAGGGTTGGTTACTTCTGAAGCTTTCTTT
CDR3 protein: CASRTGLVTSEAFF

CDR3 length: 16
J gene: TRBJ2-7
V gene: TRBV7-8
D gene: .
clone size: .
CDR3 DNA: TGTGCCAGCAGCTCATTTTCGCCAGTCCCGTCCTACGAGCAGTACTTC
CDR3 protein: CASSSFSPVPSYEQYF

CDR3 length: 14
J gene: TRBJ1-1
V gene: TRBV6-5
D gene: TRBD1
clone size: .
CDR3 DNA: TGTGCCAGCATCTTGGACAGGGGTGGAACTGAAGCTTTCTTT
CDR3 protein: CASILDRGGTEAFF

CDR3 length: 15
J gene: TRBJ2-5
V gene: TRBV7-9
D gene: .
clone size: few
CDR3 DNA: TGTGCCAGCAGCCGGCCAAGGGTGAACCAAGAGACCCAGTACTTC
CDR3 protein: CASSRPRVNQETQYF

CDR3 length: 15
J gene: TRBJ2-5
V gene: TRBV3-1/TRBV3-2
D gene: TRBD1
clone size: .
CDR3 DNA: TGTGCCAGCAGCCTTGTCCTGACAGGGCTGGAGACCCAGTACTTC
CDR3 protein: CASSLVLTGLETQYF

CDR3 length: 14
J gene: TRBJ1-6
V gene: TRBV6-1
D gene: .
clone size: .
CDR3 DNA: TGTGCCAGCAGTGATGAGACAGGATATTCACCCCTCCACTTT
CDR3 protein: CASSDETGYSPLHF